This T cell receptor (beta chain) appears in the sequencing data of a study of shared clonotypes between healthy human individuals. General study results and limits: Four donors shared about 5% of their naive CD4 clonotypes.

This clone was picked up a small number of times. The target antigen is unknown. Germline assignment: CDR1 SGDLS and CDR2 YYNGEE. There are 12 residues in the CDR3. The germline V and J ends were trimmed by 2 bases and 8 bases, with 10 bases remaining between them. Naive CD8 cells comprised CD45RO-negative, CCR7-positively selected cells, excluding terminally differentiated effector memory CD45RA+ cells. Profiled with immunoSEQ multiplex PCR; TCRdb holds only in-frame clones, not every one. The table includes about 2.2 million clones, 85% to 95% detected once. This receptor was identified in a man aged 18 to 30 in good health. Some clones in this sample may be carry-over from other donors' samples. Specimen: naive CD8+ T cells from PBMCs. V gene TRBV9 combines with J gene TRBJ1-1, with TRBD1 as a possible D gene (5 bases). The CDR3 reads CASSVRDGEAFF. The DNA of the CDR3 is TGTGCCAGCAGCGTCCGGGACGGCGAAGCTTTCTTT.